A selection of T cell receptor beta chains follows, all from one sample in a study of blood T cell repertoires in COVID-19. Method: immunoSEQ multiplex PCR; TCRdb's copy keeps in-frame clones and lacks some. The sample has around 400,000 clones, 80% to 90% seen once; the top ten hold about 2.3%. Material for sequencing was peripheral blood. These receptors were obtained from a woman aged 55 to 70 with COVID-19, enrolled during active disease. The CDR3 runs from the conserved cysteine through the conserved F or W. A D gene is named only where the DNA matches it firmly. A row's size may be missing; if present it is once, few, many or a size class.

size: .; J: TRBJ1-4; D: .; V: TRBV5-1; DNA: TGCGCCAGCAGCGAACCGAACACGCATGAAAAACTGTTTTTT; CDR3: CASSEPNTHEKLFF
size: .; J: TRBJ1-4; D: TRBD1; V: TRBV13; DNA: TGTGCCAGCAGCGCGGCCCAACAGGGGGCGTCAACTAATGAAAAACTGTTTTTT; CDR3: CASSAAQQGASTNEKLFF
size: .; J: TRBJ2-3; D: TRBD2; V: TRBV5-5; DNA: TGTGCCAGCAGCTTGGCCGCCAGCGGGGGGCCCACAGATACGCAGTATTTT; CDR3: CASSLAASGGPTDTQYF
size: .; J: TRBJ2-7; D: TRBD2; V: TRBV3-1/TRBV3-2; DNA: TGTGCCAGCAGCCAGACTAGCGGGGGGGATTCCTACGAGCAGTACTTC; CDR3: CASSQTSGGDSYEQYF
size: .; J: TRBJ2-5; D: .; V: TRBV7-8; DNA: TGTGCCAGCAGCTTAGGAGTAGCTGAAGAGACCCAGTACTTC; CDR3: CASSLGVAEETQYF
size: .; J: TRBJ2-2; D: .; V: TRBV25-1; DNA: TGTGCCAGCAGTCGATCAGGGACCGGGGAGCTGTTTTTT; CDR3: CASSRSGTGELFF
size: .; J: TRBJ2-7; D: TRBD1; V: TRBV7-9; DNA: TGTGCCAGCAGCTTCCGACAGGGCTGGGGGCCTGGGGCCTACGAGCAGTACTTC; CDR3: CASSFRQGWGPGAYEQYF
size: .; J: TRBJ1-5; D: .; V: TRBV7-8; DNA: TGTGCCAGCAGCACTCTGGGACACACTAGCAATCAGCCCCAGCATTTT; CDR3: CASSTLGHTSNQPQHF
size: .; J: TRBJ1-2; D: .; V: TRBV7-9; DNA: TGTGCCAGCAGCCACCCCGGAAGGGGTGAGGGCTACACCTTC; CDR3: CASSHPGRGEGYTF
size: .; J: TRBJ1-2; D: TRBD1; V: TRBV2; DNA: TGTGCCAGCAGTGGGATGGGACAGGGCTATGGCTACACCTTC; CDR3: CASSGMGQGYGYTF
size: once; J: TRBJ1-5; D: TRBD1; V: TRBV19; DNA: TGTGCCAGTAGTACCCGGGACAGGGGCTCCAATCAGCCCCAGCATTTT; CDR3: CASSTRDRGSNQPQHF
size: .; J: TRBJ1-1; D: .; V: TRBV3-1/TRBV3-2; DNA: TGTGCCAGCAGCCTGCGGGGAGGTTACACTGAAGCTTTCTTT; CDR3: CASSLRGGYTEAFF
size: .; J: TRBJ1-1; D: TRBD1; V: TRBV18; DNA: TGTGCCAGCTCACCACCCGGGACAGAGGGAAGGAACACTGAAGCTTTCTTT; CDR3: CASSPPGTEGRNTEAFF
size: .; J: TRBJ1-4; D: .; V: TRBV9; DNA: TGTGCCAGCAGGCGAGGGACTAACTCCTATGAAAAACTGTTTTTT; CDR3: CASRRGTNSYEKLFF
size: .; J: TRBJ1-1; D: TRBD1; V: TRBV27; DNA: TGTGCCAGCAGTTCTCGACAGGGGAGATTTGTTTTGAACACTGAAGCTTTCTTT; CDR3: CASSSRQGRFVLNTEAFF
size: .; J: TRBJ2-3; D: .; V: TRBV7-2; DNA: TGTGCCAGCAGCCCACAGAAGTATACGCAGTATTTT; CDR3: CASSPQKYTQYF
size: .; J: TRBJ1-2; D: TRBD1; V: TRBV5-4; DNA: TGTGCCAGCAGCCCACAGGGGCCGGACTATGGCTACACCTTC; CDR3: CASSPQGPDYGYTF
size: .; J: TRBJ1-2; D: .; V: TRBV7-8; DNA: TGTGCCAGCAGCTTAGCCCTACCGACAGACGGCTACACCTTC; CDR3: CASSLALPTDGYTF
size: once; J: TRBJ1-5; D: TRBD1; V: TRBV28; DNA: TGTGCCAGCAGTTCCTACAGGGGGATGGGCAATCAGCCCCAGCATTTT; CDR3: CASSSYRGMGNQPQHF
size: .; J: TRBJ1-1; D: .; V: TRBV6-1; DNA: TGTGCCAGCAGTGAAGCCTCAAGGGGCTCTGAAGCTTTCTTT; CDR3: CASSEASRGSEAFF
size: .; J: TRBJ2-5; D: .; V: TRBV11-2; DNA: TGTGCCAGCAGCTTAGCCACAGGGAGCCCCCAAGAGACCCAGTACTTC; CDR3: CASSLATGSPQETQYF
size: .; J: TRBJ1-2; D: TRBD1; V: TRBV7-9; DNA: TGTGCCAGCAGCTTAGCCAGGGGGCCGAACTATGGCTACACCTTC; CDR3: CASSLARGPNYGYTF
size: once; J: TRBJ1-1; D: .; V: TRBV4-2; DNA: TGTGCCAGCAGCCAAGATGAGGGGCGGGGACGAACTGAAGCTTTCTTT; CDR3: CASSQDEGRGRTEAFF
size: .; J: TRBJ2-1; D: .; V: TRBV6-5; DNA: TGTGCCAGCATGTCAACAGGGACCTACAATGAGCAGTTCTTC; CDR3: CASMSTGTYNEQFF
size: .; J: TRBJ2-5; D: .; V: TRBV9; DNA: TGTGCCAGCAGCCCCACACCCACATGGGCCGGGACCCAGTACTTC; CDR3: CASSPTPTWAGTQYF
size: once; J: TRBJ1-2; D: TRBD1; V: TRBV19; DNA: TGTGCCAGTAGAACCAGGGACAGGGACGGGGGCTACACCTTC; CDR3: CASRTRDRDGGYTF
size: .; J: TRBJ2-7; D: .; V: TRBV7-9; DNA: TGTGCCAGCAGCCCATCAAGGGGGACACCCTTATCGGGCGAGCAGTACTTC; CDR3: CASSPSRGTPLSGEQYF
size: .; J: TRBJ1-2; D: TRBD1; V: TRBV30; DNA: TGTGCCTGGAGAACAGGGGACACCTATGGCTACACCTTC; CDR3: CAWRTGDTYGYTF
size: .; J: TRBJ1-2; D: .; V: TRBV11-2; DNA: TGTGCCAGCAGCTTAGATGGTGGAGGCGATGGCTACACCTTC; CDR3: CASSLDGGGDGYTF
size: .; J: TRBJ2-3; D: TRBD2; V: TRBV7-2; DNA: TGTGCCAGCAGCGCTCTTAGAAGAAGCGGGGGGACAGATACGCAGTATTTT; CDR3: CASSALRRSGGTDTQYF
size: .; J: TRBJ2-7; D: .; V: TRBV5-1; DNA: TGCGCCAGCAGCTTGTCACAGCGGGTTCCGGATCTAGGGGACGAGCAGTACTTC; CDR3: CASSLSQRVPDLGDEQYF
size: .; J: TRBJ1-1; D: .; V: TRBV20-1; DNA: TGCAGTGCTAGTGTCGCGGGGGAGGCTGAAGCTTTCTTT; CDR3: CSASVAGEAEAFF
size: .; J: TRBJ2-3; D: TRBD1; V: TRBV24-1; DNA: TGTGCCACCAGTGATGGGACAGTGCATACAGATACGCAGTATTTT; CDR3: CATSDGTVHTDTQYF
size: .; J: TRBJ1-2; D: TRBD1; V: TRBV6-5; DNA: TGTGCCAGCAGTCGAAGGACAGGGCCAGCCGGCTACACCTTC; CDR3: CASSRRTGPAGYTF
size: .; J: TRBJ2-7; D: TRBD2; V: TRBV28; DNA: TGTGCCAGCACGGGGGGGAGCTCCTACGAGCAGTACTTC; CDR3: CASTGGSSYEQYF
size: .; J: TRBJ1-2; D: TRBD1; V: TRBV19; DNA: TGTGCCAGTAGACGAGACGACAGGGCGAGCTACACCTTC; CDR3: CASRRDDRASYTF
size: .; J: TRBJ2-7; D: TRBD1; V: TRBV6-5; DNA: TGTGCCAGCAGGCGGACAGGAGTTTCCTACGAGCAGTACTTC; CDR3: CASRRTGVSYEQYF
size: .; J: TRBJ2-7; D: TRBD2; V: TRBV18; DNA: TGTGCCAGCTCACCAACCCTAGCGGGCAACTACGAGCAGTACTTC; CDR3: CASSPTLAGNYEQYF
size: .; J: TRBJ2-1; D: TRBD2; V: TRBV5-1; DNA: TGCGCCAGCAGCACTCGGACTAGTTCCGAGCAGTTCTTC; CDR3: CASSTRTSSEQFF
size: .; J: TRBJ1-4; D: TRBD1; V: TRBV6-5; DNA: TGTGCCAGCAGTACAGGGGGCGGGAGTGAAAAACTGTTTTTT; CDR3: CASSTGGGSEKLFF
size: .; J: TRBJ2-5; D: .; V: TRBV5-6; DNA: TGTGCCAGCAGCTTGGCCTTGGGGGGGGCAGAAGAGACCCAGTACTTC; CDR3: CASSLALGGAEETQYF
size: .; J: TRBJ1-1; D: .; V: TRBV5-4; DNA: TGTGCCAGCAGCCCGGTATCCACAGGGCTAGTGTACGCTTTCTTT; CDR3: CASSPVSTGLVYAFF
size: .; J: TRBJ1-4; D: TRBD1; V: TRBV5-1; DNA: TGCGCCAGCAGATCCGGGACAGGGGATGGAAAACTGTTTTTT; CDR3: CASRSGTGDGKLFF
size: .; J: TRBJ1-5; D: TRBD1; V: TRBV5-1; DNA: TGCGCCAGCAGCACGGACAGGAACCGTTTTAGCAATCAGCCCCAGCATTTT; CDR3: CASSTDRNRFSNQPQHF
size: .; J: TRBJ1-2; D: .; V: TRBV19; DNA: TGTGCCAGTAGCCCATTCAGGTCAGGGGACTATGGCTACACCTTC; CDR3: CASSPFRSGDYGYTF
size: .; J: TRBJ2-7; D: TRBD1; V: TRBV3-1/TRBV3-2; DNA: TGTGCCAGCAGCCAACCCGGGACAGGGAGGGAGGAGCAGTACTTC; CDR3: CASSQPGTGREEQYF
size: few; J: TRBJ1-1; D: .; V: TRBV10-3; DNA: TGTGCCATCAGTGGAAGGAGGGTAGACACTGAAGCTTTCTTT; CDR3: CAISGRRVDTEAFF
size: .; J: TRBJ2-5; D: TRBD1; V: TRBV5-5; DNA: TGTGCCAGCAGCTTGGGAGGGACAGGGGTGTGGACCCAGTACTTC; CDR3: CASSLGGTGVWTQYF
size: .; J: TRBJ1-6; D: .; V: TRBV2; DNA: TGTGCCAGCAGTGGTCAGGACTATAATTCACCCCTCCACTTT; CDR3: CASSGQDYNSPLHF
size: once; J: TRBJ1-4; D: .; V: TRBV18; DNA: TGTGCCAGCTCTACTACAGGCCTTAATGAAAAACTGTTTTTT; CDR3: CASSTTGLNEKLFF
size: .; J: TRBJ2-7; D: .; V: TRBV5-4; DNA: TGTGCCAGCAGCTTGGGGCAGGCCCCCTACGAGCAGTACTTC; CDR3: CASSLGQAPYEQYF
size: .; J: TRBJ1-1; D: TRBD1; V: TRBV7-9; DNA: TGTGCCAGCAGCAAGGACAGGGGAATGCGAAATCTTGACATGGCTTTCTTT; CDR3: CASSKDRGMRNLDMAFF
size: .; J: TRBJ1-3; D: .; V: TRBV5-1; DNA: TGCGCCAGCAGCTTGGTTCCCTCAGGGGAAATAAGAAACACCATATATTTT; CDR3: CASSLVPSGEIRNTIYF
size: .; J: TRBJ2-7; D: .; V: TRBV2; DNA: TGTGCCAGCAGTGGCCAGGCTCAATCCTACGAGCAGTACTTC; CDR3: CASSGQAQSYEQYF
size: .; J: TRBJ1-5; D: TRBD1; V: TRBV10-3; DNA: TGTGCCATCGGGGGTAAAGACAGGGGGCCCAATCAGCCCCAGCATTTT; CDR3: CAIGGKDRGPNQPQHF
size: .; J: TRBJ2-7; D: TRBD1; V: TRBV28; DNA: TGTGCCAGCAGTTTGGCCGGGACAGGGGGATCCTACGAGCAGTACTTC; CDR3: CASSLAGTGGSYEQYF
size: .; J: TRBJ2-4; D: .; V: TRBV11-2; DNA: TGTGCCAGCAGCTCAGGAGGGGTAGGGGCCAAAAACATTCAGTACTTC; CDR3: CASSSGGVGAKNIQYF
size: .; J: TRBJ1-2; D: TRBD1; V: TRBV19; DNA: TGTGCCAGTAGTATAGACGACGTGGGACAGGCTGTGCTCGGCTACACCTTC; CDR3: CASSIDDVGQAVLGYTF
size: .; J: TRBJ1-6; D: .; V: TRBV7-9; DNA: TGTGCCAGCAGCTTAACCGGGACATATAATTCACCCCTCCACTTT; CDR3: CASSLTGTYNSPLHF
size: many; J: TRBJ2-2; D: .; V: TRBV3-1/TRBV3-2; DNA: TGTGCCAGCAGCCAAGATACAGGGACGGCTCATGGGGAGCTGTTTTTT; CDR3: CASSQDTGTAHGELFF